A single sample gave rise to the 21 T cell receptor beta chains below, sequenced in a study of shared clonotypes between healthy human individuals. The table came from immunoSEQ multiplex PCR; TCRdb's copy has only in-frame clones and leaves some out. Of some 200,000 clones listed, approximately 95% are singletons. Sequences were obtained from naive CD4+ T cells sorted from blood. Subset indicated: CD45RA+ positively selected. The receptors derive from a woman younger than 45 in good health.

This clone has a single count. The rearrangement uses TRBV27 and TRBJ1-1; TRBD1 is a possible D gene (5 bases). V shed 7 bases and J shed 1 base, with 10 bases lying between them. Germline V gives CDR1 MNHEY, CDR2 SMNVEV (reference sequence). The CDR3 loop spans 13 amino acids. The CDR3 DNA is TGTGCCAGCAAGAATACAGGGAACACTGAAGCTTTCTTT. It encodes CASKNTGNTEAFF.

The V and J genes are TRBV5-1 and TRBJ1-6; D is undetermined. This CDR3 comprises 16 residues. Between the trimmed V and J ends, which lost 0 bases and 5 bases, there was a span of 12 bases. Germline values: CDR1 SGHRS, CDR2 YFSETQ. CDR3 in DNA: TGCGCCAGCAGCTTGGCCGTTGGCAGGAATAATTCACCCCTCCACTTT. Protein: CASSLAVGRNNSPLHF.

The J gene is TRBJ1-1, the V gene TRBV19, with 11 bases lining up with TRBD1. The junction had 6 bases not matched to a gene; V was cut back by 7 bases and J by 5 bases. The CDR3 has 14 amino acids. Looked up from germline, CDR1 is LNHDA and CDR2 is SQIVND (reference sequence). CDR3 coding DNA: TGTGCCAGTACGGACAGGGGGCGCGGAACTGAAGCTTTCTTT. Protein: CASTDRGRGTEAFF.

V gene TRBV30 combines with J gene TRBJ1-4; D gene unclear. CDR3 length: 14 residues. CDR1 and CDR2 (germline): GTSNPN, SVGIG (reference sequence). V lost 6 bases and J lost 3, with 14 bases in between. The CDR3 nucleotides are TGTGCCTGCACAATCCGGGATTCTAATGAAAAACTGTTTTTT. Amino acids: CACTIRDSNEKLFF.

The V gene is TRBV4-2, the J gene TRBJ2-7; TRBD2 matches 7 bases. Germline values: CDR1 LGHNA, CDR2 YNFKEQ. J lost 2 bases, V lost 1 base, and 17 bases had no gene match. The CDR3 spans 19 residues. CDR3 nucleotide sequence: TGTGCCAGCAGCCAAGTTGCTAACCCGGGGGTAAGCGGGACCTACGAGCAGTACTTC. This translates into CASSQVANPGVSGTYEQYF.

The J gene is TRBJ2-1, the V gene TRBV5-4; 12 bases are shared with TRBD2. Germline values: CDR1 SGHNT, CDR2 YYREEE (reference sequence). J lost 1 base, V lost 3 bases, and 5 bases had no gene match. CDR3 size: 17 residues. The CDR3: CASSSKTSGRSYNEQFF. Written as DNA, the CDR3 is TGTGCCAGCAGCTCAAAGACTAGCGGGAGATCCTACAATGAGCAGTTCTTC.

The V call is TRBV15, the J call TRBJ2-7; 9 nucleotides align to TRBD2. The CDR3 extends over 15 amino acids. Germline assignment: CDR1 LNHNV and CDR2 YYDKDF (reference sequence). With V trimmed by 3 bases and J by 5 bases, 8 bases remained unmatched. The CDR3 DNA reads as TGTGCCACCAGCAGCCAAGGGACTAGCACGAACGAGCAGTACTTC. This gives the protein CATSSQGTSTNEQYF.

This clone was detected a few times. This chain uses TRBV28 with TRBJ1-2; unclear D gene. The CDR3 spans 12 residues. Between the trimmed V and J ends, which lost 3 bases and 7 bases, there was a span of 9 bases. CDR1 is MDHEN, CDR2 SYDVKM, per germline. The CDR3 DNA reads TGTGCCAGCAGTTTCACCCCGGGTGGCTACACCTTC. This translates into CASSFTPGGYTF.

The chain uses TRBV5-1 and TRBJ2-7, with D perhaps being TRBD1 or TRBD2 (5 bases each). V lost 4 bases and J lost 4, with 9 bases in between. Per the germline V gene, CDR1 is SGHRS and CDR2 is YFSETQ. The CDR3 consists of 12 residues. The CDR3 DNA reads as TGCGCCAGCAGCAGGGACGGATACGAGCAGTACTTC. Translation gives CASSRDGYEQYF.

The gene calls are TRBV6-1 and TRBJ1-2, with D unresolved. The CDR3 covers 15 residues. Trimming took off 1 base at V and 4 bases at J, with 13 bases between the two ends. Germline CDR1 MNHNS, CDR2 SASEGT. In nucleotides, the CDR3 is TGTGCCAGCAGTGAAGGAGGGAACGTCGCCTATGGCTACACCTTC. Protein: CASSEGGNVAYGYTF.

Details on this clone: The same CDR3 also results from other DNA sequences found in this sample. The J gene is TRBJ2-5, the V gene TRBV28; D call uncertain. V lost 3 bases and J 5 bases, leaving 4 bases between the germline ends. This CDR3 spans 11 amino acids. From germline, CDR1 is MDHEN and CDR2 SYDVKM. The CDR3 bases are TGTGCCAGCAGTTTTAGGGAGACCCAGTACTTC. Its translation is CASSFRETQYF.

The chain uses TRBV5-1 and TRBJ2-5, with D maybe TRBD2 (5 bases). Matching the DNA end better, TRBJ2-7 makes the J call doubtful. Germline loops: CDR1 SGHRS, CDR2 YFSETQ. The CDR3 totals 14 residues. In DNA, the CDR3 is TGCGCCAGCAGCTTGAGTAGCGAGTCCTACGAGCAGTACTTC. Amino acids: CASSLSSESYEQYF.

The chain uses TRBV9 and TRBJ2-2, with 9 positions matching TRBD1. Germline trimming cut 2 bases from V and 4 bases from J; bases unmatched to any gene: 9. Germline CDR1 is SGDLS and CDR2 is YYNGEE. This CDR3 has 17 amino acids. The CDR3 loop reads CASSVYTGGEGTGELFF. CDR3 nucleotides: TGTGCCAGCAGCGTCTACACAGGGGGCGAGGGCACCGGGGAGCTGTTTTTT.

The rearrangement uses TRBV7-7 and TRBJ2-2; D call uncertain. Germline loops: CDR1 SSHAT, CDR2 FNYEAQ (reference sequence). V was clipped by 8 bases and J by 5 bases, with 12 bases between them. The CDR3 contains 13 residues. This CDR3 reads CASRPGRTGELFF. In DNA, the CDR3 is TGTGCCAGCCGCCCTGGCCGGACCGGGGAGCTGTTTTTT.

The chain links TRBV7-9 to TRBJ2-1; D gene uncertain. With 5 bases removed from V and 3 bases from J, the gap between germline ends came to 14 bases. Germline-derived CDR1 and CDR2 are SEHNR and FQNEAQ (reference sequence). This CDR3 is 15 amino acids long. DNA for the CDR3: TGTGCCAGCAGCCCAACGGTTGGGGTCTACAATGAGCAGTTCTTC. Translating gives CASSPTVGVYNEQFF.

This clone was counted only a few times. This chain links TRBV4-1 with TRBJ2-7; D gene ambiguous. CDR1 is MGHRA, CDR2 YSYEKL, per germline. The V and J ends lost 2 bases and 9 bases respectively, with 17 bases between them. The CDR3 contains 14 residues. CDR3 region: CASSQPMANVGQYF. DNA of the CDR3: TGCGCCAGCAGCCAACCGATGGCGAATGTAGGGCAGTACTTC.

The chain has TRBV19 and TRBJ2-7, with 9 bases aligning to TRBD1. The V segment lost 6 bases and the J segment 4 bases; nucleotides outside the gene matches: 7. CDR1 and CDR2 (germline): LNHDA, SQIVND (reference sequence). This CDR3 has 14 amino acids. The CDR3 nucleotides read TGTGCCAGTAGGCCCGGGACAGGGTATTACGAGCAGTACTTC. Residues: CASRPGTGYYEQYF.

The chain couples TRBV30 to TRBJ2-5; either TRBD1 or TRBD2 may fit D (6 bases each). The CDR3 extends over 15 amino acids. Germline V CDR1 and CDR2: GTSNPN, SVGIG (reference sequence). Trimming took 3 bases from V and 2 from J, leaving 16 bases between them. The CDR3 protein is CAWRGAGTHQETQYF. The DNA for the CDR3 is TGTGCCTGGAGGGGGGCAGGGACTCATCAAGAGACCCAGTACTTC.

The rearrangement links TRBV4-1 to TRBJ2-5; 9 bases map to TRBD2. Trimming removed 4 bases from V and 3 bases from J; junction bases left unmatched: 9. Germline V CDR1 and CDR2: MGHRA, YSYEKL. This CDR3 comprises 16 residues. Here the CDR3 reads CASSPLAGEDEETQYF. The CDR3 bases are TGCGCCAGCAGCCCCTTAGCGGGAGAAGATGAAGAGACCCAGTACTTC.

The chain recombines TRBV7-6 with TRBJ1-1, with no clear D. Trimming cost V 1 base and J 0 bases, with 3 bases left between them. This CDR3 is built from 13 residues. Germline-derived CDR1 and CDR2 are SGHVS and FNYEAQ. The CDR3 DNA reads as TGTGCCAGCAGCTTAGGTATGAACACTGAAGCTTTCTTT. Translated, it gives CASSLGMNTEAFF.

The chain recombines TRBV18 with TRBJ1-2; no firm D call. The V gene's germline CDR1 is KGHSH and CDR2 LQKENI. The CDR3 has 12 amino acids. The V gene lost 3 bases and the J gene lost 8 bases, with 10 bases spanning the gap. The CDR3 is CASSPGGVGYTF. The CDR3 DNA is TGTGCCAGCTCACCGGGTGGGGTCGGCTACACCTTC.